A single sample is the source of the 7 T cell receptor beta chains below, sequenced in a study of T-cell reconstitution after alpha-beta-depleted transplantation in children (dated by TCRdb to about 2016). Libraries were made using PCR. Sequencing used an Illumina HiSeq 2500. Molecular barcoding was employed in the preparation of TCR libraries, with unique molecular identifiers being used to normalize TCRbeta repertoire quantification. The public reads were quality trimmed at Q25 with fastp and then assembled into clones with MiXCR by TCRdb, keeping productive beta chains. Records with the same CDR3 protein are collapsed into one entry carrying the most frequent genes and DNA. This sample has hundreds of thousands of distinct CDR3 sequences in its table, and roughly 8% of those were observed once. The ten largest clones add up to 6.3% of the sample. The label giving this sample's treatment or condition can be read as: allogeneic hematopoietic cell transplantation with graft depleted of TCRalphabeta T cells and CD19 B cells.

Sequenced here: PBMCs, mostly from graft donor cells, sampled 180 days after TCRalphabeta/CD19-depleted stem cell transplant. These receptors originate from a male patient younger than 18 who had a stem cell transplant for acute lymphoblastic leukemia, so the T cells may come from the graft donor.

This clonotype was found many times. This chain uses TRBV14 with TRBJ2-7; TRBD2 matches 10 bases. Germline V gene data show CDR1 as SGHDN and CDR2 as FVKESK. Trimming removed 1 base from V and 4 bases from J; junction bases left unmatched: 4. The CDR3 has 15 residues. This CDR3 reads CASSQGASGSYEQYF. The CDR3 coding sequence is TGTGCCAGCAGCCAAGGGGCTAGCGGGAGTTACGAGCAGTACTTC. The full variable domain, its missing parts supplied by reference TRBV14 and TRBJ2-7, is EAGVTQFPSHSVIEKGQTVTLRCDPISGHDNLYWYRRVMGKEIKFLLHFVKESKQDESGMPNNRFLAERTGGTYSTLKVQPAELEDSGVYFCASSQGASGSYEQYFGPGTRLTVT.

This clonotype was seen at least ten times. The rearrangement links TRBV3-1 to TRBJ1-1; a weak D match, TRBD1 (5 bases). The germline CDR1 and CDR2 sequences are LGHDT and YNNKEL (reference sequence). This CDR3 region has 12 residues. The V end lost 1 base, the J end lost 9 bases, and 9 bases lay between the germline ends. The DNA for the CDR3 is TGTGCCAGCAGCCAAGGAAGGGGAAAAGCTTTCTTT. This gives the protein CASSQGRGKAFF.

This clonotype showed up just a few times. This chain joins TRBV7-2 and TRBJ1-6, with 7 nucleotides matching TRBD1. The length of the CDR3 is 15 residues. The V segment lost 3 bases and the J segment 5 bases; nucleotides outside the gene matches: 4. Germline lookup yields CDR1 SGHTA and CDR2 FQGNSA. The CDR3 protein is CASSFSTGNNSPLHF. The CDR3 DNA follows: TGTGCCAGCAGCTTTTCGACAGGGAATAATTCACCCCTCCACTTT. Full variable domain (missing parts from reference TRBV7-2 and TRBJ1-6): GAGVSQSPSNKVTEKGKDVELRCDPISGHTALYWYRQSLGQGLEFLIYFQGNSAPDKSGLPSDRFSAERTGGSVSTLTIQRTQQEDSAVYLCASSFSTGNNSPLHFGNGTRLTVT.

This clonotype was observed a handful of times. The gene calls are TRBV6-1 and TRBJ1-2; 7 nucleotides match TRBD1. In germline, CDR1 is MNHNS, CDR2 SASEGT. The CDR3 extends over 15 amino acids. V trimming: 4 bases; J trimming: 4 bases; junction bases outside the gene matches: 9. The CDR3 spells CASSVTRTGSYGYTF. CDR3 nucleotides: TGTGCCAGCAGTGTAACGAGGACAGGCAGCTATGGCTACACCTTC.

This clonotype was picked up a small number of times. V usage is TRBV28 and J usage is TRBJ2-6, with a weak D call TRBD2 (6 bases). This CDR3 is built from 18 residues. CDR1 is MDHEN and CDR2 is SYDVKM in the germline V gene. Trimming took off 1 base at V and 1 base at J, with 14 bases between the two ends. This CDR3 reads CASSLFGPGGSGANVLTF. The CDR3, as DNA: TGTGCCAGCAGTTTATTCGGCCCTGGGGGGTCTGGGGCCAACGTCCTGACTTTC.

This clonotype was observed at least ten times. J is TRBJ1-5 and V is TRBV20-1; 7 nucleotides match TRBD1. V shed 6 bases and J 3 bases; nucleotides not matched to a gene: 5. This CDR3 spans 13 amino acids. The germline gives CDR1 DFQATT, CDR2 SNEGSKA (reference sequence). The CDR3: CSARTGINQPQHF. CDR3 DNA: TGCAGTGCCAGGACAGGAATCAATCAGCCCCAGCATTTT.

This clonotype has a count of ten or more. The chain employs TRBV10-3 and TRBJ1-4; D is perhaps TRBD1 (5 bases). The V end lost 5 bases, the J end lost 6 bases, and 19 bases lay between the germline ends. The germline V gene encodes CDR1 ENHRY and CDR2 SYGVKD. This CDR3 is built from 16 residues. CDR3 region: CAISPSNRDQDEKLFF. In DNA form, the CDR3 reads TGTGCCATCAGTCCATCTAATCGGGACCAGGATGAAAAACTGTTTTTT.